The 28 T cell receptor beta chains given below trace back to one sample, sequenced in a study of T cell repertoires in cytomegalovirus infection. TCRdb re-analysed the reads in MiXCR, keeping a single row per CDR3 protein. In the table there are 150,000 to 200,000 distinct CDR3 sequences, roughly 9% of which are singletons. The sample taken for sequencing was PBMCs. The receptors were sampled from a human donor in good health (CMV status not recorded). Some clones in this sample may be carry-over from other donors' samples.

The chain has TRBV28 and TRBJ2-2; D is undetermined. Trimming left V 7 bases short and J 0 bases short, with 6 bases between. Germline V gives CDR1 MDHEN, CDR2 SYDVKM. The CDR3 covers 13 residues. The CDR3 protein is CASKNTNTGELFF. CDR3 DNA: TGTGCCAGCAAAAATACGAACACCGGGGAGCTGTTTTTT. The full variable domain, with the rest looked up from reference TRBV28 and TRBJ2-2, is DVKVTQSSRYLVKRTGEKVFLECVQDMDHENMFWYRQDPGLGLRLIYFSYDVKMKEKGDIPEGYSVSREKKERFSLILESASTNQTSMYLCASKNTNTGELFFGEGSRLTVL.

The chain joins TRBV2 to TRBJ2-7; unclear D gene. V was cut by 1 base and J by 4 bases, with 5 bases left in between. The germline V gene encodes CDR1 SNHLY and CDR2 FYNNEI. CDR3 length: 12 amino acids. The CDR3 is CASSEEGYEQYF. Written as DNA, the CDR3 is TGTGCCAGCAGTGAAGAAGGGTACGAGCAGTACTTC.

This clonotype was seen repeatedly, ten times or more. This chain connects TRBV11-2 to TRBJ2-3; TRBD1 is a possible D gene (5 bases). The V and J ends lost 1 base and 4 bases respectively, with 9 bases between them. The CDR3 loop spans 14 amino acids. Germline CDR1 is SGHAT and CDR2 is FQNNGV. The CDR3 reads CASSLVWGSDTQYF. CDR3 nucleotide sequence: TGTGCCAGCAGCTTAGTTTGGGGCTCAGATACGCAGTATTTT.

This clonotype came up many times. V usage is TRBV7-2 and J usage is TRBJ2-5; D unresolved. Germline assignment: CDR1 SGHTA and CDR2 FQGNSA. The CDR3 totals 13 residues. Trimming stripped 1 base from V and 4 bases from J, with 7 bases between. The CDR3 protein is CASSLGSGETQYF. The CDR3 DNA reads TGTGCCAGCAGCTTAGGCTCGGGAGAGACCCAGTACTTC.

Many counts were recorded for this clonotype. The J gene is TRBJ2-7, the V gene TRBV7-9; D is ambiguous. The germline V and J ends were trimmed by 5 bases and 5 bases, with 16 bases remaining between them. Germline V gives CDR1 SEHNR, CDR2 FQNEAQ (reference sequence). The CDR3 is 14 amino acids. Written as DNA, the CDR3 is TGTGCCAGCAGCCCCTTAGGAAAGTCTAACGAGCAGTACTTC. Protein: CASSPLGKSNEQYF.

This chain links TRBV30 with TRBJ1-5, with no clear D. From germline, CDR1 is GTSNPN and CDR2 SVGIG (reference sequence). CDR3 length: 15 amino acids. Trimming left V 3 bases short and J 4 bases short, with 16 bases between. The chain's CDR3 is CAWRDPSSWNQPQHF. In DNA form, the CDR3 reads TGTGCCTGGAGGGACCCGAGCAGCTGGAATCAGCCCCAGCATTTT. Variable domain in full (rest from reference TRBV30 and TRBJ1-5): SQTIHQWPATLVQPVGSPLSLECTVEGTSNPNLYWYRQAAGRGLQLLFYSVGIGQISSEVPQNLSASRPQDRQFILSSKKLLLSDSGFYLCAWRDPSSWNQPQHFGDGTRLSIL.

There are many counts of this clonotype. This chain uses TRBV7-2 with TRBJ2-3, with 8 bases fitting TRBD2. This CDR3 has 13 amino acids. The V gene end was trimmed by 3 bases and the J gene end by 9 bases; junction bases not matched to a gene: 5. Germline assignment: CDR1 SGHTA and CDR2 FQGNSA. CDR3 sequence (DNA): TGTGCCAGCAGCTTCGCTGGACTAGCAACGCAGTATTTT. It yields the protein CASSFAGLATQYF.

The rearrangement uses TRBV11-2 and TRBJ1-1; D gene ambiguous. CDR3 size: 11 residues. Germline CDR1 reads SGHAT; CDR2 reads FQNNGV. V shed 6 bases and J shed 10 bases, with 12 bases lying between them. DNA of the CDR3: TGTGCCAGCAGTCCAGGAGGGCGAGCTTTCTTT. Amino acid sequence: CASSPGGRAFF.

This clonotype was picked up many times. The V call is TRBV7-2, the J call TRBJ1-1; D gene ambiguous. The germline V and J ends were trimmed by 0 bases and 1 base, with 6 bases remaining between them. CDR3 size: 14 residues. The V gene's germline CDR1 is SGHTA and CDR2 FQGNSA. CDR3 sequence (DNA): TGTGCCAGCAGCTTAGCTTGGAGGAACACTGAAGCTTTCTTT. This translates into CASSLAWRNTEAFF. Together with reference TRBV7-2 and TRBJ1-1, the CDR3 gives the full variable domain: GAGVSQSPSNKVTEKGKDVELRCDPISGHTALYWYRQSLGQGLEFLIYFQGNSAPDKSGLPSDRFSAERTGGSVSTLTIQRTQQEDSAVYLCASSLAWRNTEAFFGQGTRLTVV.

The chain combines TRBV7-9 with TRBJ1-4; 7 nucleotides line up with TRBD1. V lost 1 base and J lost 5; bases outside the gene matches: 4. Germline CDR1 SEHNR, CDR2 FQNEAQ (reference sequence). The CDR3 extends over 15 amino acids. The CDR3 DNA sequence: TGTGCCAGCAGCTTAGGACAGGGCGAGAATGAAAAACTGTTTTTT. Its protein product is CASSLGQGENEKLFF.

This clonotype was seen at least ten times. The CDR3 sequence: CASSQGQNPRGAFF. The CDR3 DNA sequence: TGTGCCAGCAGCCAAGGGCAGAACCCCAGGGGAGCTTTCTTT. The rearrangement joins TRBV14 to TRBJ1-1; possible D gene TRBD1, 6 bases. The CDR3 loop spans 14 amino acids. Germline-derived CDR1 and CDR2 are SGHDN and FVKESK. Trimming left V 1 base short and J 10 bases short, with 16 bases between.

This clonotype turned up a few times. The CDR3 bases are TGTGCCAGCTCACCAAAGGGGAGTGATGGCTACACCTTC. This codes for CASSPKGSDGYTF. The genes are TRBV18 and TRBJ1-2; weak D call: TRBD1 (5 bases). This CDR3 spans 13 amino acids. Germline CDR1 is KGHSH and CDR2 is LQKENI. Trimming took off 2 bases at V and 6 bases at J, with 10 bases between the two ends.

V is TRBV6-2 or TRBV6-3 and J is TRBJ2-7; 8 nucleotides agree with TRBD2. Trimming removed 5 bases from V and 0 bases from J; junction bases left unmatched: 9. CDR1 MNHEY and CDR2 SVGEGT come from the germline V gene. This CDR3 region has 16 residues. DNA for the CDR3: TGTGCCAGCAGTCCCACTAGCGGCAGGAGCTCCTACGAGCAGTACTTC. Its translation is CASSPTSGRSSYEQYF.

The chain joins TRBV24-1 to TRBJ1-5; 12 nucleotides align to TRBD1. Per the germline V gene, CDR1 is KGHDR and CDR2 is SFDVKD. The CDR3 extends over 19 amino acids. Unmatched junction bases numbered 10, after V lost 3 bases and J lost 2 bases. The CDR3 sequence: CATSDTGTGGPWGNQPQHF. CDR3 coding DNA: TGTGCCACCAGTGATACCGGGACAGGGGGCCCGTGGGGCAATCAGCCCCAGCATTTT.

There are many counts of this clonotype. This chain connects TRBV7-2 to TRBJ2-1; 15 bases map to TRBD2. Trimming at V came to 1 base and at J to 8 bases, leaving 9 bases not matched to a gene. This CDR3 contains 18 residues. Germline V gives CDR1 SGHTA, CDR2 FQGNSA. The CDR3 nucleotides are TGTGCCAGCAGCTTAGTCGGGACTAGCGGGAGGATCATCCATGAGCAGTTCTTC. This translates into CASSLVGTSGRIIHEQFF.

This clonotype was seen more than once but under ten times. The rearrangement links TRBV7-3 to TRBJ2-1; TRBD2 agrees at 9 bases. The CDR3 covers 15 residues. Trimming took 2 bases from V and 9 from J; bases not matched to a gene: 8. Germline CDR1 is SGHTA and CDR2 is FQGTGA. CDR3 residues: CASSLVLAGSSEQFF. CDR3 sequence (DNA): TGTGCCAGCAGCTTAGTTCTAGCGGGATCATCTGAGCAGTTCTTC.

This clonotype was seen at least ten times. This rearrangement joins TRBV7-8 to TRBJ1-1, with D perhaps matching TRBD1 (5 bases). Germline loops: CDR1 SGHVS, CDR2 FQNEAQ. The CDR3 loop spans 15 amino acids. V was cut by 1 base and J by 6 bases, with 15 bases left in between. Here the CDR3 reads CASSLVGGSGAEAFF. CDR3 sequence (DNA): TGTGCCAGCAGCTTAGTGGGGGGGAGTGGGGCTGAAGCTTTCTTT.

This chain uses TRBV29-1 with TRBJ2-7; 9 nucleotides agree with TRBD1. The CDR3 is 12 residues long. Losses at the gene ends were 4 bases for V and 6 bases for J; bases not matched to a gene: 4. Germline CDR1 reads SQVTM; CDR2 reads ANQGSEA. CDR3 sequence: CSVGTGVTEQYF. DNA of the CDR3: TGCAGCGTTGGGACAGGGGTGACCGAGCAGTACTTC.

This clonotype was recorded many times. For the CDR3, the DNA is TGCGCCAGCAGCCAGAACCGCAGGGAAACAGATACGCAGTATTTT. Translation gives CASSQNRRETDTQYF. V and J are TRBV5-1 and TRBJ2-3, with D maybe TRBD1 (5 bases). The germline gives CDR1 SGHRS, CDR2 YFSETQ. V lost 4 bases and J lost 3, with 15 bases in between. The CDR3 is 15 amino acids.

This clonotype was picked up many times. V and J are TRBV6-1 and TRBJ1-5, with unresolved D. This CDR3 contains 16 residues. Per germline, CDR1 MNHNS and CDR2 SASEGT. V dropped 4 bases and J dropped 3 bases, with 16 bases sitting between them. CDR3 region: CASSAQSRGFNQPQHF. DNA for the CDR3: TGTGCCAGCAGTGCTCAATCGAGAGGGTTCAATCAGCCCCAGCATTTT.

The chain employs TRBV30 and TRBJ1-6; D might be TRBD1 (6 bases). The V and J ends lost 2 bases and 7 bases respectively, with 15 bases between them. CDR1 is GTSNPN, CDR2 SVGIG, per germline (reference sequence). The CDR3 contains 15 residues. This CDR3 reads CAWSKGGRTNSPLHF. The CDR3 coding sequence is TGTGCCTGGAGTAAGGGGGGACGGACCAATTCACCCCTCCACTTT. The full variable domain, completed using reference TRBV30 and TRBJ1-6, is SQTIHQWPATLVQPVGSPLSLECTVEGTSNPNLYWYRQAAGRGLQLLFYSVGIGQISSEVPQNLSASRPQDRQFILSSKKLLLSDSGFYLCAWSKGGRTNSPLHFGNGTRLTVT.

The V gene is TRBV4-3, the J gene TRBJ2-2; D is uncertain. Trimming pared 0 bases from V and 1 base from J, leaving 15 bases between. The CDR3 totals 18 residues. CDR1 is LGHNA and CDR2 is YSLEER in the germline V gene. The CDR3 DNA follows: TGCGCCAGCAGCCAAGACTCTGGTATCTACAGGAACACCGGGGAGCTGTTTTTT. This translates into CASSQDSGIYRNTGELFF.

In this sample, this clonotype turned up a few times. This chain uses TRBV28 with TRBJ1-5, with D unresolved. From germline, CDR1 is MDHEN and CDR2 SYDVKM. The CDR3 loop spans 18 amino acids. V was cut by 5 bases and J by 3 bases, with 23 bases left in between. The CDR3 reads CASSPITLGVGTNQPQHF. CDR3 nucleotide sequence: TGTGCCAGCAGTCCTATAACCTTGGGAGTTGGCACCAATCAGCCCCAGCATTTT.

This clonotype was seen many times. This chain connects TRBV7-2 to TRBJ2-1, with 8 bases aligning to TRBD1. The CDR3 length is 15 residues. Trimming at V came to 1 base and at J to 2 bases, leaving 1 base not matched to a gene. Germline V gene data show CDR1 as SGHTA and CDR2 as FQGNSA. The chain's CDR3 is CASSLEQGAYNEQFF. The CDR3 bases are TGTGCCAGCAGCTTAGAACAGGGGGCCTACAATGAGCAGTTCTTC.

This clonotype was found a few times. As DNA, the CDR3 is TGTGCCAGCAGTGAGAGGGCGGGGGCGGGTCAGCCCCAGCATTTT. Protein sequence: CASSERAGAGQPQHF. The V call is TRBV6-4, the J call TRBJ1-5; D is possibly TRBD1 (6 bases). Germline V gives CDR1 MRHNA, CDR2 SNTAGT. This CDR3 is 15 amino acids long. V lost 3 bases and J lost 6, with 15 bases in between.

This clonotype was seen ten or more times. The junction departs from germline at one end; a sequencing error may be responsible. The chain employs TRBV7-6 and TRBJ2-5; 9 nucleotides line up with TRBD1. This CDR3 is 16 amino acids long. Germline-derived CDR1 and CDR2 are SGHVS and FNYEAQ. In DNA, the CDR3 is TGTGCCAGCAGCTTAACCGGGACAGGGAAGATAGAGACCCGGTACTTC. It translates to CASSLTGTGKIETRYF.

This clonotype has more than one count but fewer than ten. The V call is TRBV12-5, the J call TRBJ2-1, with D maybe TRBD2 (7 bases). CDR3 length: 14 residues. The germline V gene has CDR1 LGHNT and CDR2 FRNRAP. Between the trimmed V and J ends, which lost 5 bases and 9 bases, there was a span of 17 bases. The CDR3 region is CASGHSGRGGEQFF. The CDR3 DNA follows: TGTGCTAGTGGTCATAGCGGAAGGGGGGGTGAGCAGTTCTTC.

At least ten counts were recorded for this clonotype. The rearrangement links TRBV28 to TRBJ1-5; no clear D gene. CDR1 is MDHEN, CDR2 SYDVKM, per germline. The CDR3 sequence is 14 residues long. V shed 3 bases and J shed 6 bases, with 12 bases lying between them. The CDR3 DNA reads as TGTGCCAGCAGTTTCCCCGTCGGCCTTCAGCCCCAGCATTTT. Its translation is CASSFPVGLQPQHF.